This T cell receptor beta chain is drawn from a study of T cell changes during pregnancy in multiple sclerosis. Sequencing used immunoSEQ multiplex PCR; TCRdb keeps in-frame clones, though not all of them. The sample lists some 53,000 clones, around 92% occurring once. The input for sequencing was CD4+ T cells from peripheral blood mononuclear cells, taken in the third trimester of pregnancy. This sequence originates from a female donor with multiple sclerosis, enrolled in a pregnancy study.

Written as DNA, the CDR3 is TGTGCCAGCAGCCCCGGGGGCTCTGGAAACACCATATATTTT. Translating it yields CASSPGGSGNTIYF. This chain uses TRBV6-5 with TRBJ1-3; TRBD1 might be the D (5 bases). Germline V lookup: CDR1 MNHEY, CDR2 SVGAGI. Trimming removed 6 bases from V and 0 bases from J, with 9 bases in between. The CDR3 contains 14 residues.